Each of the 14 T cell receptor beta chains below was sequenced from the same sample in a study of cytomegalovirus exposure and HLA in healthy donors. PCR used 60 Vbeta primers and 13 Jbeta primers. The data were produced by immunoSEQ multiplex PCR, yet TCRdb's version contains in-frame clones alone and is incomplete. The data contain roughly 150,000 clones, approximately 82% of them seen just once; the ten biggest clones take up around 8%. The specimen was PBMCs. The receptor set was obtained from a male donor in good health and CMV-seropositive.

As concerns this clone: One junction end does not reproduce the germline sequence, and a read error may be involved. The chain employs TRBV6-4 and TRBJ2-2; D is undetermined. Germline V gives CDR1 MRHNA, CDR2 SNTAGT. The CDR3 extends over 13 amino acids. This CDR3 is CASSGVNAGELFF. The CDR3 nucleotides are TGTGCCAGCAGTGGAGTGAACGCCGGGGAGCTGTTTTTT.

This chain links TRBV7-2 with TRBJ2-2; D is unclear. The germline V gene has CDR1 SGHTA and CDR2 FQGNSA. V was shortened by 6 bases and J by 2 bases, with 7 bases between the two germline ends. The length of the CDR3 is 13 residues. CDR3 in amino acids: CASRLQNTGELFF. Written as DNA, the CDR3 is TGTGCCAGCAGGTTACAAAACACCGGGGAGCTGTTTTTT.

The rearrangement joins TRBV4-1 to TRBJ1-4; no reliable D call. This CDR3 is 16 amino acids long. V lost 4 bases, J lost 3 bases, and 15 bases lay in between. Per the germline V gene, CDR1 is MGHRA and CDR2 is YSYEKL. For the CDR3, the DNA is TGCGCCAGCAGCCGGTCCCTGGGCAGGTCTAATGAAAAACTGTTTTTT. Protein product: CASSRSLGRSNEKLFF.

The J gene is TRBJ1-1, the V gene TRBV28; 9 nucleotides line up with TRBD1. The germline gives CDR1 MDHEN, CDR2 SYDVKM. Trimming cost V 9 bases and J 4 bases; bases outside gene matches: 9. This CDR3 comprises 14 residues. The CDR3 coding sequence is TGTGCCAGTAAACAGGGGGCGAGAACCACTGAAGCTTTCTTT. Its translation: CASKQGARTTEAFF.

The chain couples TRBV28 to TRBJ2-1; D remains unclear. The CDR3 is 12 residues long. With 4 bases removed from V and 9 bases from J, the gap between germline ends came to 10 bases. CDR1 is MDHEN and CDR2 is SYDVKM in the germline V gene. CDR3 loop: CASSSNKVEQFF. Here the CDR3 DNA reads TGTGCCAGCAGTTCCAACAAAGTTGAGCAGTTCTTC. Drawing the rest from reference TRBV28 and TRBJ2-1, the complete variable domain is DVKVTQSSRYLVKRTGEKVFLECVQDMDHENMFWYRQDPGLGLRLIYFSYDVKMKEKGDIPEGYSVSREKKERFSLILESASTNQTSMYLCASSSNKVEQFFGPGTRLTVL.

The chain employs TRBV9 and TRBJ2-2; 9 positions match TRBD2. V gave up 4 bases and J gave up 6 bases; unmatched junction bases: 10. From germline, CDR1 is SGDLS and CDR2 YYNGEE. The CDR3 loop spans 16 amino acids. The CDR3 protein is CASSPRLAGRSGELFF. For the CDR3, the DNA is TGTGCCAGCAGCCCCCGCCTAGCGGGACGATCCGGGGAGCTGTTTTTT. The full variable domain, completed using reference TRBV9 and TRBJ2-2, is DSGVTQTPKHLITATGQRVTLRCSPRSGDLSVYWYQQSLDQGLQFLIQYYNGEERAKGNILERFSAQQFPDLHSELNLSSLELGDSALYFCASSPRLAGRSGELFFGEGSRLTVL.

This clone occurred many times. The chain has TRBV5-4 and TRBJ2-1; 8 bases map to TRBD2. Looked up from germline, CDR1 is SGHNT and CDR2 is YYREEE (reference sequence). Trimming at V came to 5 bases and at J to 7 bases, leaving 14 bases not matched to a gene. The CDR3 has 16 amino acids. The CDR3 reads CASSYPTSGSRNEQFF. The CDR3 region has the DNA TGTGCCAGCAGTTACCCTACCAGCGGGAGTCGAAATGAGCAGTTCTTC.

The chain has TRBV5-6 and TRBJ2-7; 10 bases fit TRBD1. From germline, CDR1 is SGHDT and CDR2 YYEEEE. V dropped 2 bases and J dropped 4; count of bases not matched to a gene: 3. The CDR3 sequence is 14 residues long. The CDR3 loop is CASSFDRGPYEQYF. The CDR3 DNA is TGTGCCAGCAGCTTTGACAGGGGGCCTTACGAGCAGTACTTC.

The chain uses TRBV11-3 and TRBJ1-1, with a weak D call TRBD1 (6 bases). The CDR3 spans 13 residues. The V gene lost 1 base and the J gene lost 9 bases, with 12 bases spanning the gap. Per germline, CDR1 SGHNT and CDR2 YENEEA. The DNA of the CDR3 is TGTGCCAGCAGCTTAGGGGAAGGGGGAAAAGCTTTCTTT. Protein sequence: CASSLGEGGKAFF.

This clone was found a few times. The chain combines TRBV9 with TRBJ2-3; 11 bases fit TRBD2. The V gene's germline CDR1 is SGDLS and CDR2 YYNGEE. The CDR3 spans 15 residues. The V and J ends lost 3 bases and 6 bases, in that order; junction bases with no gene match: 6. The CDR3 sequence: CASSGSGRAGDTQYF. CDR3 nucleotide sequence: TGTGCCAGCAGCGGTAGCGGGAGGGCCGGGGATACGCAGTATTTT.

CDR3: CASGLRQGWNTEAFF. As DNA, the CDR3 is TGTGCCAGCGGCTTACGACAGGGGTGGAACACTGAAGCTTTCTTT. The V and J genes are TRBV27 and TRBJ1-1, with 8 bases aligning to TRBD1. Germline lookup yields CDR1 MNHEY and CDR2 SMNVEV (reference sequence). V lost 8 bases to trimming and J lost 1 base; unmatched junction nucleotides: 9. The CDR3 has 15 amino acids.

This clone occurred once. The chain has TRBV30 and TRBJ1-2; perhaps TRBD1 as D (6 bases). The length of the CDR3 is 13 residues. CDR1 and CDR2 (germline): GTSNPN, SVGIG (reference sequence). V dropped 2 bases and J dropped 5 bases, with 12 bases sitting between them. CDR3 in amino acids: CAWSPDRTYGYTF. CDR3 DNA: TGTGCCTGGAGTCCAGACAGGACATATGGCTACACCTTC. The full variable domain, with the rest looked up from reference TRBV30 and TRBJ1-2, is SQTIHQWPATLVQPVGSPLSLECTVEGTSNPNLYWYRQAAGRGLQLLFYSVGIGQISSEVPQNLSASRPQDRQFILSSKKLLLSDSGFYLCAWSPDRTYGYTFGSGTRLTVV.

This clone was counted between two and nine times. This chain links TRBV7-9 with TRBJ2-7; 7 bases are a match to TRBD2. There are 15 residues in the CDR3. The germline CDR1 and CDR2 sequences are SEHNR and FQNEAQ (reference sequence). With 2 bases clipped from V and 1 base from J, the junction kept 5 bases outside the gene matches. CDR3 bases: TGTGCCAGCAGCTTATGGGGGGGTTCGTCCTACGAGCAGTACTTC. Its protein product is CASSLWGGSSYEQYF.

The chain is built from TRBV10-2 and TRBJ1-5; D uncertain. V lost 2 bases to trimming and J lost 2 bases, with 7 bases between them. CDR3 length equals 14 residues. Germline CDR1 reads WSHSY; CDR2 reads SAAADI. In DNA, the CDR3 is TGCGCCAGCAGTGAGCGGGTGGGCAATCAGCCCCAGCATTTT. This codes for CASSERVGNQPQHF.